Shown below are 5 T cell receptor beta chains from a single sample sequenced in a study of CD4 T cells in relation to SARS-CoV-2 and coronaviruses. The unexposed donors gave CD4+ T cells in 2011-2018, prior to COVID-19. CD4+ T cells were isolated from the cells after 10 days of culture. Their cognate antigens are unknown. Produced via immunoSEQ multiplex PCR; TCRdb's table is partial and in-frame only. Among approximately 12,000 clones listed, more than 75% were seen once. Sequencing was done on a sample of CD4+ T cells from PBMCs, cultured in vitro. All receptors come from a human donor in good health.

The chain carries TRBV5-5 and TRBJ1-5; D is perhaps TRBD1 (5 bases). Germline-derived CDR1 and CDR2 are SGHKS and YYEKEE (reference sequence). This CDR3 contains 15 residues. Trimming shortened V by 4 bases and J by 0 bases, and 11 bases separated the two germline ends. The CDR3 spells CASSRGVYSNQPQHF. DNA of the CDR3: TGTGCCAGCAGCCGGGGGGTTTATAGCAATCAGCCCCAGCATTTT.

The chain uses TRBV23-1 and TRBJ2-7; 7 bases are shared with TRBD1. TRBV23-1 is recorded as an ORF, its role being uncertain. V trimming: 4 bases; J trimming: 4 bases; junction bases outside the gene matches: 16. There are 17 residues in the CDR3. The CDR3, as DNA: TGCGCCAGCAGTCCTCGTGCATTACGACAGGGATCTTACGAGCAGTACTTC. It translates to CASSPRALRQGSYEQYF.

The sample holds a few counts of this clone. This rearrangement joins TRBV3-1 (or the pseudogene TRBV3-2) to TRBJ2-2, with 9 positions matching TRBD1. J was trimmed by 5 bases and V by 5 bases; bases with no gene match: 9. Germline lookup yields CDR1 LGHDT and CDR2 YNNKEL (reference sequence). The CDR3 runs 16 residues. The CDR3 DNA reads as TGTGCCAGCAGCATACCGGGACAGGGTAAAACCGGGGAGCTGTTTTTT. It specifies CASSIPGQGKTGELFF.

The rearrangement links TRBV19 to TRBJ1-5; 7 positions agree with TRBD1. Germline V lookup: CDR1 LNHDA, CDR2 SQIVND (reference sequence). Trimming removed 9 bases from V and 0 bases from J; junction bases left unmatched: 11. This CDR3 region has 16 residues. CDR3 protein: CASAGTDYYSNQPQHF. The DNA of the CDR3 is TGTGCCAGCGCAGGGACAGACTATTATAGCAATCAGCCCCAGCATTTT.

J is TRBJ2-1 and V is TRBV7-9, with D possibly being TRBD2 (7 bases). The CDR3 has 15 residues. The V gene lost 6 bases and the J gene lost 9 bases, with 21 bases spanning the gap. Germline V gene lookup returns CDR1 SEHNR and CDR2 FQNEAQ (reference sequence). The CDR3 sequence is CASSGGVGLQGEQFF. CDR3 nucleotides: TGTGCCAGCAGTGGGGGGGTGGGACTACAGGGTGAGCAGTTCTTC.